Below are 23 T cell receptor beta chains sequenced from a single sample in a study of T-cell memory formation after mild COVID-19. TCRdb redid the calling of the 5' RACE reads with MiXCR, one entry per CDR3 protein. The profile covers approximately 300,000 distinct CDR3 sequences, with roughly 15% appearing a single time and 22% taken by the ten largest. The specimen was PBMCs or a T cell subset sorted from them (not recorded which). The receptors originated from a man between 18 and 29 years old who had mild COVID-19 (a few samples of this study predate the infection). Cell type and time point are not known.

This chain uses TRBV13 with TRBJ2-7; 7 nucleotides agree with TRBD2. V gave up 5 bases and J gave up 1 base; unmatched junction bases: 11. CDR1 PRHDT and CDR2 FYEKMQ come from the germline V gene (reference sequence). The length of the CDR3 is 16 residues. The CDR3 coding sequence is TGTGCCAGCAGCCGAATGACCGGGACTAAATCCTACGAGCAGTACTTC. It specifies CASSRMTGTKSYEQYF.

This clonotype was picked up a small number of times. The chain carries TRBV11-1 and TRBJ2-4, with 7 bases identical to TRBD1. Germline CDR1 and CDR2: SGHAT and FQDESV (reference sequence). CDR3 length: 15 residues. Trimming at V came to 6 bases and at J to 1 base, leaving 6 bases not matched to a gene. The CDR3 nucleotides read TGTGCCAGCAGACAATCACAGGGGGCCAAAAACATTCAGTACTTC. Protein: CASRQSQGAKNIQYF.

V is TRBV5-1 and J is TRBJ2-1; 11 bases are a match to TRBD2. The V segment lost 6 bases and the J segment 5 bases; nucleotides outside the gene matches: 1. Germline CDR1 is SGHRS and CDR2 is YFSETQ. The CDR3 has 13 residues. The CDR3, as DNA: TGCGCCAGCATAGCGGGGGGGGACAATGAGCAGTTCTTC. Encoded protein: CASIAGGDNEQFF.

This clonotype was seen a handful of times. V usage is TRBV5-1 and J usage is TRBJ2-7; 8 bases agree with TRBD2. Germline CDR1 reads SGHRS; CDR2 reads YFSETQ. J lost 2 bases, V lost 0 bases, and 4 bases had no gene match. The CDR3 is made up of 15 amino acids. The CDR3 coding sequence is TGCGCCAGCAGCTTGGCCGGGACTAGAACCTACGAGCAGTACTTC. Encoded protein: CASSLAGTRTYEQYF. Complete variable domain (other parts from reference TRBV5-1 and TRBJ2-7): KAGVTQTPRYLIKTRGQQVTLSCSPISGHRSVSWYQQTPGQGLQFLFEYFSETQRNKGNFPGRFSGRQFSNSRSEMNVSTLELGDSALYLCASSLAGTRTYEQYFGPGTRLTVT.

The genes are TRBV7-9 and TRBJ1-1; D possibly corresponds to TRBD1 (6 bases). The CDR3 has 14 amino acids. Germline lookup yields CDR1 SEHNR and CDR2 FQNEAQ (reference sequence). The ends were cut back, 3 bases at V and 4 bases at J, with 12 bases in the middle. The CDR3 DNA follows: TGTGCCAGCAGCTTCTTGGGGGCTTCCACTGAAGCTTTCTTT. Translation: CASSFLGASTEAFF.

The CDR3 coding sequence is TGTGCCAGCAGGGCGGGGGTAGCCTACGAGCAGTACTTC. This gives the protein CASRAGVAYEQYF. The chain recombines TRBV27 with TRBJ2-7, with 7 bases aligning to TRBD2. The CDR3 is 13 residues long. Germline loops: CDR1 MNHEY, CDR2 SMNVEV (reference sequence). V gave up 6 bases and J gave up 2 bases; unmatched junction bases: 4.

This clonotype was observed a few times. The chain employs TRBV4-1 and TRBJ1-1; 8 bases align to TRBD1. V shed 4 bases and J 8 bases; nucleotides not matched to a gene: 9. The germline V gene has CDR1 MGHRA and CDR2 YSYEKL. This CDR3 contains 14 residues. CDR3 protein: CASSLPDRATEAFF. The CDR3 bases are TGCGCCAGCAGCCTCCCGGACAGGGCCACGGAAGCTTTCTTT.

The gene calls are TRBV6-5 and TRBJ1-2; D remains ambiguous. Germline V CDR1 and CDR2: MNHEY, SVGAGI. CDR3 length equals 15 residues. V lost 5 bases, J lost 4 bases, and 17 bases lay in between. As DNA, the CDR3 is TGTGCCAGCAGTGCTCGGGCCAGGCGGGCCTATGGCTACACCTTC. As protein: CASSARARRAYGYTF.

The table lists this clonotype with a few counts. As DNA, the CDR3 is TGTGCCAGCAGCCAGTTCCGGGGGGATGAAAAACTGTTTTTT. Translated: CASSQFRGDEKLFF. The gene calls are TRBV7-2 and TRBJ1-4; maybe TRBD1 (5 bases). The germline CDR1 and CDR2 sequences are SGHTA and FQGNSA. CDR3 length equals 14 residues. Between the trimmed V and J ends, which lost 5 bases and 6 bases, there was a span of 13 bases.

Many counts were recorded for this clonotype. The CDR3, as DNA: TGTGCCAGCAGGGGGGACAGGGGATCCGGGGATACGCAGTATTTT. Residues: CASRGDRGSGDTQYF. The V gene is TRBV2, the J gene TRBJ2-3, with 10 bases matching TRBD1. J was trimmed by 6 bases and V by 6 bases; bases with no gene match: 9. This CDR3 has 15 residues. Germline V gene sequence: CDR1 SNHLY, CDR2 FYNNEI. Looking up the rest from reference TRBV2 and TRBJ2-3 gives the full variable domain: EPEVTQTPSHQVTQMGQEVILRCVPISNHLYFYWYRQILGQKVEFLVSFYNNEISEKSEIFDDQFSVERPDGSNFTLKIRSTKLEDSAMYFCASRGDRGSGDTQYFGPGTRLTVL.

This clonotype was seen more than once but under ten times. This chain uses TRBV5-1 with TRBJ1-3; 7 positions match TRBD1. The CDR3 covers 12 residues. Germline-derived CDR1 and CDR2 are SGHRS and YFSETQ. Trimming at V came to 3 bases and at J to 8 bases, leaving 2 bases not matched to a gene. The CDR3 DNA is TGCGCCAGCAGCTCAACAGGGGACACCATATATTTT. Translation: CASSSTGDTIYF.

The chain combines TRBV6-2 or TRBV6-3 with TRBJ1-2, with TRBD1 identical over 9 bases. Germline CDR1 and CDR2: MNHEY and SVGEGT. The V and J ends lost 9 bases and 8 bases, in that order; junction bases with no gene match: 16. CDR3 length equals 15 residues. The CDR3 protein is CARIAPGQGCRGYTF. The DNA of the CDR3 is TGTGCCAGGATCGCACCGGGACAGGGCTGCAGAGGCTACACCTTC.

The chain combines TRBV28 with TRBJ2-3; weak D call: TRBD2 (6 bases). Per germline, CDR1 MDHEN and CDR2 SYDVKM. The V and J ends lost 6 bases and 5 bases respectively, with 15 bases between them. This CDR3 has 14 amino acids. The CDR3 spells CASRPNDGGDTQYF. The CDR3, as DNA: TGTGCCAGCAGGCCAAACGACGGGGGAGATACGCAGTATTTT.

This clonotype has just a few counts. V usage is TRBV7-2 and J usage is TRBJ1-2; 8 nucleotides line up with TRBD1. This CDR3 contains 14 residues. The germline CDR1 and CDR2 sequences are SGHTA and FQGNSA. Trimming removed 5 bases from V and 8 bases from J; junction bases left unmatched: 10. The CDR3: CASSHDRGLMGYTF. CDR3 nucleotide sequence: TGTGCCAGCAGCCACGACAGGGGCTTAATGGGCTACACCTTC.

J is TRBJ1-1 and V is TRBV25-1, with 7 bases matching TRBD1. The germline CDR1 and CDR2 sequences are MGHDK and SYGVNS. CDR3 length equals 13 residues. The J segment lost 10 bases and the V segment lost 3 bases, leaving 8 bases of the junction unmatched. This CDR3 is CASSDQGGLGAFF. The DNA for the CDR3 is TGTGCCAGCAGTGACCAGGGGGGCCTGGGAGCTTTCTTT.

This clonotype was detected only a few times. V usage is TRBV29-1 and J usage is TRBJ2-2; D is ambiguous. CDR3 size: 12 residues. The V end was cut by 7 bases, the J end by 4 bases, with 10 bases between. Germline assignment: CDR1 SQVTM and CDR2 ANQGSEA. CDR3 nucleotide sequence: TGCAGCGCCCACGCTCTCACCGGGGAGCTGTTTTTT. Protein: CSAHALTGELFF.

The rearrangement joins TRBV7-2 to TRBJ2-3; D is unresolved. The CDR3 spans 16 residues. V was clipped by 1 base and J by 0 bases, with 11 bases between them. From germline, CDR1 is SGHTA and CDR2 FQGNSA. The DNA for the CDR3 is TGTGCCAGCAGCTTAGATTACGGCAGCAGCACAGATACGCAGTATTTT. Protein product: CASSLDYGSSTDTQYF.

This clonotype was found many times. The chain has TRBV7-9 and TRBJ2-6; TRBD2 matches 12 bases. V shed 1 base, J shed 0 bases, and the junction held 7 bases outside the gene matches. CDR1 is SEHNR and CDR2 is FQNEAQ in the germline V gene (reference sequence). This CDR3 has 20 amino acids. Here the CDR3 reads CASSLVRTSGAYSGANVLTF. The CDR3 bases are TGTGCCAGCAGCTTAGTAAGGACTAGCGGGGCTTACTCTGGGGCCAACGTCCTGACTTTC.

This clonotype was seen ten or more times. The chain recombines TRBV5-6 with TRBJ1-4; 7 positions agree with TRBD1. The V segment lost 0 bases and the J segment 4 bases; nucleotides outside the gene matches: 0. The CDR3 is 14 residues long. From germline, CDR1 is SGHDT and CDR2 YYEEEE. CDR3 sequence: CASSLGQGNEKLFF. In nucleotides, the CDR3 is TGTGCCAGCAGCTTGGGACAGGGTAATGAAAAACTGTTTTTT.

This clonotype was observed a few times. The V call is TRBV20-1, the J call TRBJ1-5; D remains ambiguous. Germline CDR1 reads DFQATT; CDR2 reads SNEGSKA (reference sequence). The CDR3 loop spans 14 amino acids. Deletions cut 6 bases from V and 2 bases from J, with 14 bases between. The CDR3 DNA follows: TGCAGTGCGCACGAGGGTAAAGGCAATCAGCCCCAGCATTTT. It yields the protein CSAHEGKGNQPQHF.

Concerning this clonotype: A junction boundary mismatches the germline segment, possibly from a read error. This chain connects TRBV7-9 to TRBJ1-5; D gene ambiguous. The CDR3 has 13 amino acids. Germline-derived CDR1 and CDR2 are SEHNR and FQNEAQ (reference sequence). In nucleotides, the CDR3 is TGTGCCAGCAGCCTGAATAGCAATAAGCCCCAGCATTTT. This encodes CASSLNSNKPQHF.

CDR3 residues: CASSLDRLAGVASYNEQFF. Written as DNA, the CDR3 is TGTGCCAGCAGCCTCGACCGGCTAGCGGGGGTAGCCTCCTACAATGAGCAGTTCTTC. This chain links TRBV4-2 with TRBJ2-1, with TRBD2 matching 10 bases. Germline V gives CDR1 LGHNA, CDR2 YNFKEQ. With V trimmed by 4 bases and J by 0 bases, 12 bases remained unmatched. The CDR3 spans 19 residues.

There are a few counts of this clonotype. The V and J genes are TRBV5-1 and TRBJ2-5, with 14 positions matching TRBD2. Germline V gene data show CDR1 as SGHRS and CDR2 as YFSETQ. Trimming cost V 4 bases and J 5 bases; bases outside gene matches: 7. The CDR3 spans 16 residues. CDR3 sequence (DNA): TGCGCCAGCAGCACGGGACTAGCGGGGGCGGAGGAGACCCAGTACTTC. The encoded protein is CASSTGLAGAEETQYF.